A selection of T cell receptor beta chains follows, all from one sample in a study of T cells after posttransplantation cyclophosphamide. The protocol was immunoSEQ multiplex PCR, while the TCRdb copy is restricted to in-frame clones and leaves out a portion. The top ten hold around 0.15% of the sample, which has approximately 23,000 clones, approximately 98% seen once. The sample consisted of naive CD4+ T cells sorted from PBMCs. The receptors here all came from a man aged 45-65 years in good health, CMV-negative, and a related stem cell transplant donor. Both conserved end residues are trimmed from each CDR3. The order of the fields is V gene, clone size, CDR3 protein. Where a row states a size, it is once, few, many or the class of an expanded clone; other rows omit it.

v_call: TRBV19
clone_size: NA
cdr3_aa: ASSISGGATYNEQF

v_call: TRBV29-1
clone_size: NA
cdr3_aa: SVEDRGDEQF

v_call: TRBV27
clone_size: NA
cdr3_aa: ASTLGLVAF

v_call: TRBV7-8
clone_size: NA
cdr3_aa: ASSSPTGAVNSPLH

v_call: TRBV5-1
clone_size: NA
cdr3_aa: ASSSREGTDTQY

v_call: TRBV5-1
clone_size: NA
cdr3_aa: ASSLVTGGYNEQF

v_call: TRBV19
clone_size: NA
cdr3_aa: ASTLGSGRGAEQF

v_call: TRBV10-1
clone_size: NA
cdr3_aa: ASSGLAGGNTYEQY

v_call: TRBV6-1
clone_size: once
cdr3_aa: ATGLAGGTGELF

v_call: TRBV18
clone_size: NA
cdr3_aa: ASSPDRTVEAF

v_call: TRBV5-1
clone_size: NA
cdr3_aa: ASSRDTNRDTEAF

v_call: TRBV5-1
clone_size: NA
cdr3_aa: ASSLAGVRTGELF

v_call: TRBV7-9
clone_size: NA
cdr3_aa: ATRTADNSPLH

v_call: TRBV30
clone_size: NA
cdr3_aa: AWSLSRAGLNQPQH

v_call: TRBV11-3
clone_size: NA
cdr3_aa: ASSWVGGALETGELF

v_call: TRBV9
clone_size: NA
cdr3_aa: ASSVGIKGVRSKTANTGELF

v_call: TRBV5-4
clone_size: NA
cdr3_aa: ASSPRDRQETQY

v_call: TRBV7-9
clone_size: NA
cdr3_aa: ASSTRTGFYEQY

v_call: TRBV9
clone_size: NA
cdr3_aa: ASGTGTGALYEQY

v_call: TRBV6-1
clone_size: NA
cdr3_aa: ASSEGLVTYNEQF

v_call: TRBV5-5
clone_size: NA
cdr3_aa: ASSLRVINSPLH

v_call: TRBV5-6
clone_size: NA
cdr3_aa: ASRRTGSSSYNSPLH

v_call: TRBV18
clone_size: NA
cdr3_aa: ASSPRVWQGSTGELF

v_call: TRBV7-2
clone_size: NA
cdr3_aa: ASSSTFRGGEQPQH

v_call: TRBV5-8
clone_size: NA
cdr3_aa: ASSLGFKLGSYYNEQF

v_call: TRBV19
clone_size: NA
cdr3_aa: ASSIMGERDGYT

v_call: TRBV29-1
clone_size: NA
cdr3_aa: SVVAADTQY

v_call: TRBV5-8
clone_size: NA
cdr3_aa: ASNPGGNTEAF

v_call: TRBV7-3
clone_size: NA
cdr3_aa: ASSSGGVEQY

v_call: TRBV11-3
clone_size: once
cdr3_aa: ASSLDRSYEQY

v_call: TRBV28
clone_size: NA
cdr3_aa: ASRGNREGYT

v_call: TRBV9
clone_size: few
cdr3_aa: ASSNKLAASGSHEQY

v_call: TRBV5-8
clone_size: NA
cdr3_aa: ASRTTGGETQY

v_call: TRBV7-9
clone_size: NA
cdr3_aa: ASNTDWAGAGEQY

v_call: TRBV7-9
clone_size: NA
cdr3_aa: ASSRDSGNTIY

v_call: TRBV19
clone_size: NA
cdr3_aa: ASSTSWGDAQQF

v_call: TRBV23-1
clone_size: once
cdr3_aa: ASGPPRGGYT

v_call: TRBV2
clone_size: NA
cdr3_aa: ASSETGGDQPQH

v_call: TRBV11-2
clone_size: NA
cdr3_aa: ASSLAGGRAGTEAF

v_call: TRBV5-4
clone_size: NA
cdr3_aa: ASSNREQGQF

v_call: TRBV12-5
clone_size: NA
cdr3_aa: ASGTADSYEQY

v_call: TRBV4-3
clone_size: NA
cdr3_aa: ASSQEAGSSSYNSPLH

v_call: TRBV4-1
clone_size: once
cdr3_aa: ASRPLNRGPNYGYT

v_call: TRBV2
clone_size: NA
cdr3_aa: ASTPRGTSGRARGTGELF

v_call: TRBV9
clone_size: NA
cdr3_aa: ASSLGPIPSSTDTQY

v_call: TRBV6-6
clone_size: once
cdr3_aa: ASRGPGTRSSYEQY

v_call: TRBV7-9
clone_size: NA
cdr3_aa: ASTGGQSNQPQH

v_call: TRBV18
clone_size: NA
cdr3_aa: ASSPTLADYEQY

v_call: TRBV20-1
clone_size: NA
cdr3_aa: STGQSYEQY